The rows below give T cell receptor beta chains drawn from one sample of a study of CD8 T cells in ankylosing spondylitis. TCRdb reanalysed the 5' RACE reads using MiXCR and keeps one entry per CDR3 protein. The sample has 200,000 to 300,000 distinct CDR3 sequences, more than 9% seen once. The sequenced material came from blood, either unsorted or a sorted T cell fraction (not recorded which). The receptors originated from a male donor with ankylosing spondylitis or in good health (not recorded which). The CDR3 runs from the conserved cysteine through the conserved F or W. A D gene is named only where the DNA matches it firmly. Some rows have no size entry. The others give once, few or many, or a class for an expanded clone.

>few|.|TRBJ1-4|TRBV12-3/TRBV12-4
CASSSEPGSTNEKLFF
TGTGCCAGCAGTTCCGAACCGGGGTCAACTAATGAAAAACTGTTTTTT
>many|.|TRBJ2-1|TRBV7-2
CASSLDPGFYNEQFF
TGTGCCAGCAGCTTAGATCCGGGGTTCTACAATGAGCAGTTCTTC
>many|TRBD2|TRBJ2-1|TRBV2
CASRPGLAGDNEQFF
TGTGCCAGCAGACCCGGACTAGCGGGGGACAATGAGCAGTTCTTC
>many|TRBD1|TRBJ2-3|TRBV5-8
CASSLGQGDRHRDTQYF
TGTGCCAGCAGCTTGGGACAGGGGGATAGGCACAGAGATACGCAGTATTTT
>many|TRBD1|TRBJ2-7|TRBV4-1
CASSQGTDFYEQYF
TGCGCCAGCAGCCAGGGGACAGATTTCTACGAGCAGTACTTC
>.|TRBD2|TRBJ2-1|TRBV11-1
CASSFGPVLAGGINNEQFF
TGTGCCAGCAGCTTTGGACCCGTACTAGCGGGGGGAATAAACAATGAGCAGTTCTTC
>once|.|TRBJ2-7|TRBV3-1
CACSQAATGLSYEQYF
TGTGCCTGCAGCCAAGCGGCTACAGGGTTGTCCTACGAGCAGTACTTC
>many|TRBD1|TRBJ1-4|TRBV29-1
CSVGSTGGNEKLFF
TGCAGCGTTGGATCGACAGGGGGGAATGAAAAACTGTTTTTT
>few|.|TRBJ2-3|TRBV2
CASSGDAAVTDTQYF
TGTGCCAGCAGCGGGGACGCGGCGGTTACAGATACGCAGTATTTT
>few|TRBD1|TRBJ1-2|TRBV5-1
CASSLEFVGTGGNGYTF
TGCGCCAGCAGCTTGGAATTTGTAGGGACAGGGGGCAACGGCTACACCTTC
>many|TRBD2|TRBJ2-1|TRBV5-1
CASSLPSGDNEQFF
TGCGCCAGCAGCCTACCTAGCGGGGACAATGAGCAGTTCTTC
>many|TRBD1|TRBJ1-1|TRBV7-8
CASSSQGEGTEAFF
TGTGCCAGCAGCTCGCAGGGGGAAGGCACTGAAGCTTTCTTT
>many|.|TRBJ2-7|TRBV7-2
CASSLRDPTYEQYF
TGTGCCAGCAGCTTAAGGGACCCCACCTACGAGCAGTACTTC
>many|.|TRBJ2-1|TRBV11-2
CASSLGDMIEQFF
TGTGCCAGCAGCTTAGGGGACATGATTGAGCAGTTCTTC
>many|.|TRBJ2-1|TRBV10-3
CAISESRTAGEQFF
TGTGCCATCAGTGAGTCCCGGACAGCTGGGGAGCAGTTCTTC
>many|.|TRBJ1-1|TRBV4-2
CASSQDLGTSTEAFF
TGTGCCAGCAGCCAAGATCTGGGGACGAGCACTGAAGCTTTCTTT
>.|TRBD1|TRBJ2-7|TRBV4-2
CASSQVGTDSYEQYF
TGTGCCAGCAGCCAAGTGGGGACAGACTCCTACGAGCAGTACTTC
>many|.|TRBJ2-5|TRBV7-9
CASSSGTLMGETQYF
TGTGCCAGCAGCTCCGGCACCCTTATGGGAGAGACCCAGTACTTC
>.|.|TRBJ2-2|TRBV12-3/TRBV12-4
CASLPGPGSGTGELFF
TGTGCCAGCCTACCTGGGCCGGGGTCGGGGACCGGGGAGCTGTTTTTT
>.|.|TRBJ2-7|TRBV7-9
CASRLDEAKQYF
TGTGCCAGCAGATTAGATGAAGCCAAGCAGTACTTC
>many|.|TRBJ1-1|TRBV25-1
CASSETSDMNTEAFF
TGTGCCAGCAGTGAAACGAGCGATATGAACACTGAAGCTTTCTTT
>.|.|TRBJ2-1|TRBV5-1
CASRIGSTSSYNEQFF
TGCGCCAGCCGAATCGGTTCTACAAGCTCCTACAATGAGCAGTTCTTC
>many|TRBD2|TRBJ2-3|TRBV4-2
CASSLLAESTDTQYF
TGTGCCAGCAGCCTACTAGCGGAGAGCACAGATACGCAGTATTTT
>.|.|TRBJ1-1|TRBV27
CASSNGFMNTEAFF
TGTGCCAGCAGTAACGGTTTTATGAACACTGAAGCTTTCTTT
>many|.|TRBJ2-3|TRBV3-1
CASSQGGGDTDTQYF
TGTGCCAGCAGCCAAGGAGGGGGGGACACAGATACGCAGTATTTT
>.|TRBD1|TRBJ2-7|TRBV2
CARGTGIYEQYF
TGTGCCAGAGGGACAGGAATCTACGAGCAGTACTTC
>many|TRBD1|TRBJ1-5|TRBV19
CASSITPGRGRIINQPQHF
TGTGCCAGTAGTATTACGCCGGGAAGGGGGCGCATTATTAATCAGCCCCAGCATTTT
>few|.|TRBJ1-2|TRBV7-2
CASSLGRGPYGYTF
TGTGCCAGCAGCTTAGGTCGGGGGCCCTATGGCTACACCTTC
>many|.|TRBJ1-1|TRBV12-3/TRBV12-4
CASSFEPRWQNIEAFF
TGTGCCAGCAGTTTCGAGCCCCGGTGGCAGAACATCGAAGCTTTCTTT
>many|.|TRBJ2-7|TRBV7-2
CASSPPKASTYEQYF
TGTGCCAGCAGCCCCCCGAAGGCTTCAACCTACGAGCAGTACTTC
>few|.|TRBJ2-2|TRBV7-8
CASSLLQGMRELFF
TGTGCCAGCAGCTTATTGCAGGGGATGAGGGAGCTGTTTTTT
>many|TRBD2|TRBJ2-3|TRBV27
CASTLAGGPWGDTQYF
TGTGCCAGCACCCTAGCGGGAGGGCCCTGGGGAGATACGCAGTATTTT